The clone carrying this T cell receptor beta chain has ten or more counts. Antigen specificity is unknown. These data originate in a study of T cells after posttransplantation cyclophosphamide. Study results and limitations: Later blood repertoires were often dominated by clones from the donor CD8+ memory compartment.

Repertoires were generated with immunoSEQ multiplex PCR, while TCRdb's copy carries only in-frame clones and drops some. In total the sample includes 35,000 to 45,000 clones, none of them seen once. V was clipped by 6 bases and J by 7 bases; unmatched bases: 12. Germline V lookup: CDR1 MNHEY, CDR2 SVGAGI. This CDR3 comprises 14 residues. On the day of bone marrow donation, the related graft donor provided peripheral blood. The sequenced material came from PBMCs. The J gene is TRBJ2-7, the V gene TRBV6-5; 7 bases agree with TRBD1. The receptor comes from a man between 35 and 55 years old in good health, CMV-negative, and a related stem cell transplant donor. CDR3 DNA sequence: TGTGCCAGCAGCCACCGACAGGGTATATGGGAGCAGTACTTC. Its translation: CASSHRQGIWEQYF.